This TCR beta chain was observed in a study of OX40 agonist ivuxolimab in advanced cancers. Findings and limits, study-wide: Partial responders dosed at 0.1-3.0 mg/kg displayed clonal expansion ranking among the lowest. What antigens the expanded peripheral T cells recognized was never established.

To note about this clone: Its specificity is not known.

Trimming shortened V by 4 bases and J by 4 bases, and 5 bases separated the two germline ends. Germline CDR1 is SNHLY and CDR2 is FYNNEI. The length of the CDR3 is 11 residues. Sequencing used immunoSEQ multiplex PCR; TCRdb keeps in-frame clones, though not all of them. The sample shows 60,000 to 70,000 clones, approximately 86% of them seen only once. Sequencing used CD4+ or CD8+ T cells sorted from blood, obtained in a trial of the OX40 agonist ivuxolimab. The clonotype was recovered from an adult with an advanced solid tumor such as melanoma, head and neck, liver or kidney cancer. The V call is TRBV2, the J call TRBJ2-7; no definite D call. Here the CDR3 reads CASSVKYEQYF. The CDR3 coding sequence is TGTGCCAGCAGTGTTAAGTACGAGCAGTACTTC.